These T cell receptor beta chains were read from a single sample in a study of T cells in Graves' hyperthyroidism and ophthalmopathy. TCRdb used MiXCR to reprocess the multiplex PCR reads, holding one entry per CDR3 protein. The sample includes some 690,000 distinct CDR3 sequences, roughly 17% of them seen just once. What was sequenced was blood. The receptors originated from a man in his fifties with Graves' hyperthyroidism. Each CDR3 is given with its conserved first and last residue. A D gene is named only where the DNA matches it firmly. Where a row states a size, it is once, few, many or the class of an expanded clone; other rows omit it.

>TRBD2|TRBJ2-3|-|TRBV20-1
TGCAGTGCCGCCTCCTGGCGGGAGAGGGCAGATACGCAGTATTTT
CSAASWRERADTQYF
>TRBD2|TRBJ2-1|few|TRBV7-2
TGTGCCAGCAGCTCCCCCTATAGCGGGGGAAGCTCCTACAATGAGCAGTTCTTC
CASSSPYSGGSSYNEQFF
>-|TRBJ2-5|-|TRBV28
TGTGCCAGCAGTACTCTGGAGGCGTTTAGAGAGACCCAGTACTTC
CASSTLEAFRETQYF
>-|TRBJ1-5|-|TRBV29-1
TGCAGCGTCTTAACAGGGTCGGTAGGTCAGCCCCAGCATTTT
CSVLTGSVGQPQHF
>-|TRBJ2-1|-|TRBV27
TGTGCCAGCAGAGACTTGGAGGGAACCTACAATGAGCAGTTCTTC
CASRDLEGTYNEQFF
>-|TRBJ1-6|few|TRBV7-6
TGTGCCAGCAGCTTAACGCAACAGGGCGGTTCACCCCTCCACTTT
CASSLTQQGGSPLHF
>TRBD1|TRBJ2-7|-|TRBV7-9
TGTGCCAGCAGCCTTGGGGACAGAGTCTCCTACGAGCAGTACTTC
CASSLGDRVSYEQYF
>TRBD1|TRBJ1-2|few|TRBV28
TGTGCCAGCAGGGGCGTGGGACAGGATCTTAACTATGGCTACACCTTC
CASRGVGQDLNYGYTF
>TRBD2|TRBJ2-3|few|TRBV7-2
TGTGCCAGCAGCTCAAGACCTCGGACTAGCGGGGGGACAGATACGCAGTATTTT
CASSSRPRTSGGTDTQYF
>TRBD1|TRBJ2-7|many|TRBV28
TGTGCCAGCAGTTTTACCGGGACAGGGATCGACGAGCAGTACTTC
CASSFTGTGIDEQYF
>TRBD2|TRBJ2-3|many|TRBV20-1
TGCAGTGCTAGCGGGCTAGCGGGAGGAGAGGATACGCAGTATTTT
CSASGLAGGEDTQYF
>-|TRBJ1-1|-|TRBV6-1
TGTGCCAGCAGAACAGGGCTATTTATGAACACTGAAGCTTTCTTT
CASRTGLFMNTEAFF
>-|TRBJ2-1|many|TRBV5-6
TGTGCCAGCAGTCCCACCGGCCAGCGGCTCTACAATGAGCAGTTCTTC
CASSPTGQRLYNEQFF
>TRBD1|TRBJ2-5|-|TRBV24-1
TGTGCCACCAGTGATTTTGGGGGACAGGGTGAGGCCCAGTACTTC
CATSDFGGQGEAQYF
>TRBD2|TRBJ2-7|-|TRBV2
TGTGCCAGCAGTGAGACTAGCGGGAGTAACTACGAGCAGTACTTC
CASSETSGSNYEQYF
>TRBD2|TRBJ2-7|-|TRBV3-1
TGTGCCAGCAGCCCACTAAGCGGGAGGGTTTACGAGCAGTACTTC
CASSPLSGRVYEQYF
>-|TRBJ1-6|-|TRBV28
TGTGCCAGCAGTTCCAGGTATCTCCTCCACTTT
CASSSRYLLHF
>-|TRBJ2-1|many|TRBV28
TGTGCCAGCAGTCACGACCAGGCGGATGAGCAGTTCTTC
CASSHDQADEQFF
>TRBD2|TRBJ2-5|-|TRBV20-1
TGCAGTGCTAGAGATTCCTCCGCGAAGGGGGCTAGCGGGAAAGAGACCCAGTACTTC
CSARDSSAKGASGKETQYF
>TRBD1|TRBJ2-5|-|TRBV20-1
TGCAGTGCTAGCGGGACAGAAGAGACCCAGTACTTC
CSASGTEETQYF
>-|TRBJ2-1|many|TRBV7-8
TGTGCCAGCAGCTTAGCGCCCTGGGTCTCAATCTCCTACAATGAGCAGTTCTTC
CASSLAPWVSISYNEQFF
>TRBD1|TRBJ2-7|many|TRBV28
TGTGCCAGCAGTCCCTCCCCGGGACAGGGTCGGAGCGAGCAGTACTTC
CASSPSPGQGRSEQYF
>-|TRBJ2-3|many|TRBV10-3
TGTGCCATCAGCCCCGCGGGCGGGCCAAGCACAGATACGCAGTATTTT
CAISPAGGPSTDTQYF
>TRBD2|TRBJ2-1|many|TRBV7-9
TGTGCCAGCAGCTTAGGGTCTAGCGGGAGGGGCTCCAATGAGCAGTTCTTC
CASSLGSSGRGSNEQFF
>-|TRBJ2-1|many|TRBV27
TGTGCCAGCAGTTTAAGCAGGGTCTGGTCCTACAATGAGCAGTTCTTC
CASSLSRVWSYNEQFF
>-|TRBJ2-5|-|TRBV7-3
TGTGCCAGCAGCTTCGGGATCGGCGAGACCCAGTACTTC
CASSFGIGETQYF
>-|TRBJ1-5|-|TRBV2
TGTGCCAGCACCCTGGGAGGGGCAGGTCATAGCAATCAGCCCCAGCATTTT
CASTLGGAGHSNQPQHF
>-|TRBJ2-7|-|TRBV5-1
TGCGCCAGCAGCTTAACACAGGGGGGGGAGAGGCAGTACTTC
CASSLTQGGERQYF
>-|TRBJ1-6|-|TRBV6-1
TGTGCCAGCCTAGAACAGACTATTAATTCACCCCTCCACTTT
CASLEQTINSPLHF
>-|TRBJ2-5|few|TRBV14
TGTGCCAGCAGCCAAGATCTCGGGGAGTACCAAGAGACCCAGTACTTC
CASSQDLGEYQETQYF
>TRBD1|TRBJ2-2|many|TRBV12-3/TRBV12-4
TGTGCCAGCACCCCCGAGGGGACAGGGAAGAACACCGGGGAGCTGTTTTTT
CASTPEGTGKNTGELFF
>-|TRBJ1-2|few|TRBV6-1
TGTGCCAGCAGTGAATTTGGTGGTTATGGCTACACCTTC
CASSEFGGYGYTF
>-|TRBJ2-2|many|TRBV28
TGTGCCAGCAGTTTGATGAGTCCTGGTACCGGGGAGCTGTTTTTT
CASSLMSPGTGELFF
>TRBD1|TRBJ2-1|many|TRBV7-9
TGTGCCAGCAGCCCTGGACAGGGGCAGGGTGAGCAGTTCTTC
CASSPGQGQGEQFF
>-|TRBJ1-1|few|TRBV7-9
TGTGCCAGCAGCTTCGGGCAGGAGATCTCTGAAGCTTTCTTT
CASSFGQEISEAFF
>-|TRBJ2-7|-|TRBV7-3
TGTGCCAGCAGCTTAATTGGGGGCCAGGACGAGCAGTACTTC
CASSLIGGQDEQYF